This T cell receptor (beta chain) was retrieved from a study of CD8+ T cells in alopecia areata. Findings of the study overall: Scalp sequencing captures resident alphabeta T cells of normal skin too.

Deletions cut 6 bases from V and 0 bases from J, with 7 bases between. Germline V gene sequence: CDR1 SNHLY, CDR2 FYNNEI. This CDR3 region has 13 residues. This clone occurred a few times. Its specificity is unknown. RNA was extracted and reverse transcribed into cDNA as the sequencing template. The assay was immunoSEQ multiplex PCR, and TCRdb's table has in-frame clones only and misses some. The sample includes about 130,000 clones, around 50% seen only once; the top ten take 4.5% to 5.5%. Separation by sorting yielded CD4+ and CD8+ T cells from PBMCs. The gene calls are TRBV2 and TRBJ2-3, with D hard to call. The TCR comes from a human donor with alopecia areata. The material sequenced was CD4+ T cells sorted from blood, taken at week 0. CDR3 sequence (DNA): TGTGCCAGCAGGGTGGTCAGCACAGATACGCAGTATTTT. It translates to CASRVVSTDTQYF.